What follows are 4 T cell receptor beta chains derived from one specimen sequenced in a study of T cell clusters in autoimmune cytopenias. TRB rearrangements were amplified by touch-down multiplex PCR with mixed TRB-A/B primers. For each CDR3 protein, TCRdb gives one entry from its re-call of the multiplex PCR reads, without DNA. In all, the sample yields roughly 11,000 distinct CDR3 sequences. TRB amplification used 250 ng of peripheral blood genomic DNA. These sequences were also reported in another study, on T cell repertoires in aging, cancer and after chemotherapy.

Material: peripheral blood. Receptor source: a human donor in good health.

The chain employs TRBV11-2 and TRBJ2-3. The CDR3 has 13 amino acids. Germline V lookup: CDR1 SGHAT, CDR2 FQNNGV. The CDR3 region is CASSPHPMSTQYF.

The chain joins TRBV12-3 or TRBV12-4 to TRBJ2-3; the TCRdb call, TRBD1, lacks DNA for checking. CDR3 length: 13 amino acids. The chain's CDR3 is CASSLGPPDTQYF.

Frequency places this clonotype as medium-sized. The gene calls are TRBV29-1 and TRBJ1-5. CDR1 and CDR2 from the germline V gene are SQVTM and ANQGSEA. This CDR3 comprises 13 residues. The CDR3 is CSVAQDSNQPQHF.

The chain links TRBV5-1 to TRBJ2-7; TCRdb calls TRBD1, which cannot be checked without DNA. Germline CDR1 and CDR2: SGHRS and YFSETQ. The CDR3 loop spans 15 amino acids. The chain's CDR3 is CASSLGRTGLYEQYF.